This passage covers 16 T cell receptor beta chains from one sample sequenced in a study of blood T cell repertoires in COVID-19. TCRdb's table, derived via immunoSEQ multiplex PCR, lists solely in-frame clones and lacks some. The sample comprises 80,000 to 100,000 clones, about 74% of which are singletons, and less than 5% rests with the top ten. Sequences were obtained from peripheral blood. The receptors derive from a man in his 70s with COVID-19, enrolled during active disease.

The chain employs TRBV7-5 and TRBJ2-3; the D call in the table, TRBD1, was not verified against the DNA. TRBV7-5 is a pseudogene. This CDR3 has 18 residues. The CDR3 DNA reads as TGTGCCAGAAGTAACTCCACGAGGGGGCCACCTAAGCTGGGTACGCAGTATTTT. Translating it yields CARSNSTRGPPKLGTQYF.

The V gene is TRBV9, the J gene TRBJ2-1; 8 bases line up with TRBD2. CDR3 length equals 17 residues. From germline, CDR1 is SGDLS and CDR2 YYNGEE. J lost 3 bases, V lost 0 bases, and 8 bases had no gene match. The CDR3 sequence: CASSVGVAGFFYNEQFF. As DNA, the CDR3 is TGTGCCAGCAGCGTAGGAGTAGCGGGGTTCTTCTACAATGAGCAGTTCTTC.

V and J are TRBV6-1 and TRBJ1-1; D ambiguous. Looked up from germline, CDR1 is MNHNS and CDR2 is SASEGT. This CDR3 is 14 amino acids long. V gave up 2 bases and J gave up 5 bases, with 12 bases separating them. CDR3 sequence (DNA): TGTGCCAGCAGTGAAAATTATCCGGGGACTGAAGCTTTCTTT. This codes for CASSENYPGTEAFF.

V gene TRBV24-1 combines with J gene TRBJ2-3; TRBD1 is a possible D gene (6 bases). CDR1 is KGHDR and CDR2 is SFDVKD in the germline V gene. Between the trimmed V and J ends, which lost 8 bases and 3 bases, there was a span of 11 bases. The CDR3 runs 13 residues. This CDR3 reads CATTSDRTDTQYF. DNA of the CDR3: TGTGCCACCACCTCGGACAGAACAGATACGCAGTATTTT.

In DNA, the CDR3 is TGTGCCAGCAGCTCGGGACATTACTTCAACACTGAAGCTTTCTTT. It is translated as CASSSGHYFNTEAFF. The V and J genes are TRBV7-2 and TRBJ1-1; maybe TRBD1 (6 bases). The CDR3 is 15 residues long. Germline V gene data show CDR1 as SGHTA and CDR2 as FQGNSA. Trimming left V 4 bases short and J 2 bases short, with 14 bases between.

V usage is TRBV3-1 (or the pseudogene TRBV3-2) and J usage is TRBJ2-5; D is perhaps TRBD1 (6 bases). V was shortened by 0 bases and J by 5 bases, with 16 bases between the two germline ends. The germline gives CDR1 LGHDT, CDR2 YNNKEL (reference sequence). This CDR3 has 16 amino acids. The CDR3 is CASSQDHRQVRETQYF. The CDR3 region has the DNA TGTGCCAGCAGCCAAGACCATCGACAGGTCCGGGAGACCCAGTACTTC.

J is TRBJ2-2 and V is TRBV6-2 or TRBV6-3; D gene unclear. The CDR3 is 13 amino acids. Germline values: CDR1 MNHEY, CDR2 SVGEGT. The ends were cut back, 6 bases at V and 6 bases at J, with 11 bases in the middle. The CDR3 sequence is CASSSFEAGELFF. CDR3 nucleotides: TGTGCCAGCAGCTCCTTTGAGGCCGGGGAGCTGTTTTTT.

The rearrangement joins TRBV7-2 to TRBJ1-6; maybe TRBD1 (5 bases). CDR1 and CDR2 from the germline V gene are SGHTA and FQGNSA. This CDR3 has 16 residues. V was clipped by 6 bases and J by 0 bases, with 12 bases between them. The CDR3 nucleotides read TGTGCCAGCAGTAATCAGGGTAGCTCCTATAATTCACCCCTCCACTTT. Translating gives CASSNQGSSYNSPLHF.

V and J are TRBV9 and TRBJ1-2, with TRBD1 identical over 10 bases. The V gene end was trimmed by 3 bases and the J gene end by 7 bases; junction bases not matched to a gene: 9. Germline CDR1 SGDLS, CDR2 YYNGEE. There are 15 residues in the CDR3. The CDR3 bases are TGTGCCAGCAGCGCACGGCGACAGGGGGCTAGTGGCTACACCTTC. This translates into CASSARRQGASGYTF.

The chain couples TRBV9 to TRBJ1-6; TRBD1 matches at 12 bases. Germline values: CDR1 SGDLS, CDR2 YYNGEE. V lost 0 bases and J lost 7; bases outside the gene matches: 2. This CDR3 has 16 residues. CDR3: CASSVGGTGGNSPLHF. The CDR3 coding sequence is TGTGCCAGCAGCGTAGGAGGGACAGGGGGCAATTCACCCCTCCACTTT.

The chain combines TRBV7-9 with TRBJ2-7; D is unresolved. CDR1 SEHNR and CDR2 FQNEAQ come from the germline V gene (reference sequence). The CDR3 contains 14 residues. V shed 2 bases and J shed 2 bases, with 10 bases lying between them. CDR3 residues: CASSLLAVPYEQYF. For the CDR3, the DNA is TGTGCCAGCAGCTTACTGGCAGTTCCCTACGAGCAGTACTTC.

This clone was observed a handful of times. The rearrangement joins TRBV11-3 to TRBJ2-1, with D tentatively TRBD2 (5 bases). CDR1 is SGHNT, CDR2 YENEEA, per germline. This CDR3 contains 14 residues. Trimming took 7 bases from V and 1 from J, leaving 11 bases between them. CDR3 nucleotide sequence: TGTGCCAGCAAGGAGCAGCGGTCCTACAATGAGCAGTTCTTC. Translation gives CASKEQRSYNEQFF.

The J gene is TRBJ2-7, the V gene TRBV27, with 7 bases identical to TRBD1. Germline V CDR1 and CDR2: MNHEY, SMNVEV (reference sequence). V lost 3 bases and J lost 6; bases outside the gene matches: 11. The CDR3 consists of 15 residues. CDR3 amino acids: CASSFSTGQRGEQYF. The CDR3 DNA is TGTGCCAGCAGTTTCTCGACGGGACAGCGAGGCGAGCAGTACTTC.

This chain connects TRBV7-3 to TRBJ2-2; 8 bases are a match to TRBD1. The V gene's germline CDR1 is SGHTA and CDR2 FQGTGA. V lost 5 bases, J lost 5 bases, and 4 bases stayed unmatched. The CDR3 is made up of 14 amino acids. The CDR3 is CASSPGTGTGELFF. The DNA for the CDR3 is TGTGCCAGCAGCCCCGGGACAGGTACCGGGGAGCTGTTTTTT.

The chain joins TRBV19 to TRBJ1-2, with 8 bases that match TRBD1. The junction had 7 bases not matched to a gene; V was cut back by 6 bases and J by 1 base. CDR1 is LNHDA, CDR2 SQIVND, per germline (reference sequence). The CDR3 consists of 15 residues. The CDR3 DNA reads TGTGCCAGTAGGACGACAGGACAGGGTAACTATGGCTACACCTTC. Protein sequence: CASRTTGQGNYGYTF.

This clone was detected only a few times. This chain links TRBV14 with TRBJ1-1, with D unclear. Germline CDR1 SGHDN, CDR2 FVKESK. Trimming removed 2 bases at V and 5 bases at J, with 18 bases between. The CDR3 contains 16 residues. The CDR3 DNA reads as TGTGCCAGCAGCCAACTATTCCAATCTTCGATTACTGAAGCTTTCTTT. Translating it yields CASSQLFQSSITEAFF.